What follows describes a single T cell receptor (beta chain). The table lists this clonotype with many counts. Its antigen is still unknown. Base qualities are not recorded, but no much larger clone differs from it by a single base. The library relied on multiplex PCR. The reads were generated on an Illumina HiSeq 4000. CDR3 regions were amplified by Arm-PCR with iRepertoire HTBI primers to construct TCR beta libraries. Gel purification was performed on PCR products prior to sequencing. The original methods were these. Gene usage analysis of CDR3 amino acid clonotypes relied on the approximately 60 TRBV and fewer than 15 TRBJ segments identified across samples. Filtered high-quality paired reads were merged into contigs using COPE and FqMerger. BLAST was used to align contigs to IMGT TRBV, TRBD and TRBJ reference genes, and CDR3 was defined according to IMGT. Any clonotype with a frequency above 0.1% was classified as a highly expanded clone. Shannon entropy served as the measure of repertoire diversity, while the Gini coefficient captured V-J evenness. A clonotype was considered public if more than one individual shared it. TCRdb's own reprocessing of the public reads used fastp at Q25 and MiXCR and kept productive beta chains. Each CDR3 protein gets just one entry, which takes the most common genes and DNA from the rows behind it. The V and J calls and clone size come from TCRdb's table, not from the authors' own analysis. For this sample there are 350,000 to 500,000 distinct CDR3 sequences; 21% appear just once. The ten largest clonotypes hold roughly an eighth of the sample.

The data stem from a study of regulatory T cells in long-lasting Graves disease listed by TCRdb under 2021. About the investigation overall: Persistent Graves' disease meant more than 5 years of antithyroid drug treatment with TSH receptor autoantibodies that stayed positive. A total of around 35 samples underwent TCR sequencing, from 13 patients with persistent Graves' disease and some 20 patients with newly diagnosed Graves' disease. On average, persistent Graves' disease patients in the clinical cohort had been on antithyroid drugs for around ten years. The study was registered as a clinical trial and conducted in China. Persistent Graves' disease patients were compared with newly diagnosed Graves' disease patients by peripheral blood TCR sequencing and RNA sequencing.

CDR1 and CDR2 are read off the germline V gene as SGHVS and FQNEAQ. Relative to germline, V is 4 bases shorter and J is 3 bases shorter, with 9 bases between their ends. Counted from cysteine to phenylalanine, this CDR3 has 14 amino acids. The DNA shown is the 42-base CDR3, in frame from base 1. What the time point label conveys for this sample: persistent/refractory GD, antithyroid drugs over 5 years with positive TRAb. For both TCR sequencing and RNA sequencing, RNA was extracted from PBMCs using TRIzol. The diagnosis of Graves' disease was made according to American Thyroid Association guidelines. Patients were recruited from an endocrinology department in Xi'an, China. From each patient, 7.5 to 10 milliliters of peripheral blood was collected into an EDTA anticoagulant tube. PBMCs were isolated by Ficoll Paque Plus density gradient separation without further T cell sorting. An Agilent 2100 Bioanalyzer and agarose gel were used to assess RNA quality, and a NanoDrop 2000 was used to measure RNA concentration.

General conclusions and limits of the study: Only peripheral blood was studied, because thyroid tissue, the primary lesion, was inaccessible. Persistent patients shared more public clonotypes among themselves (more than 2,500) than newly diagnosed patients did (approximately 970). Preferential use of TRBV28, TRBJ1-2 and TRBJ2-5 was observed in persistent disease, whereas TRBV20-1 and TRBJ2-1 were favored in newly diagnosed disease. Sequencing and analysis were restricted to the TCR beta chain. Compared with newly diagnosed patients, persistent Graves' disease patients had lower TCR Shannon entropy and fewer highly expanded clones, which suggests clonal expansion. As a limitation, the authors acknowledged that the small sample size may reduce accuracy.

Recombination connected TRBV7-8 to TRBJ1-4, with an unclear D gene assignment. This TCR was sampled from a female donor with Graves disease. Specimen: peripheral blood mononuclear cells (PBMCs), collected when the disease was refractory, from a patient treated with antithyroid drugs. The base sequence is TGTGCCAGCAGCTCCGGACGGGCTAATGAAAAACTGTTTTTT. This sequence encodes CASSSGRANEKLFF.